Listed below are T cell receptor beta chains from one sample, sequenced in a study of human T cells and chemical hapten exposure. TCRdb independently ran MiXCR on the RACE reads; one entry per CDR3 protein. Among some 87,000 distinct CDR3 sequences listed, 10% were seen once. The sequenced sample was whole blood, obtained in connection with sensitization to the hapten diphenylcyclopropenone (DPC). The receptors originated from a woman in her 50s with alopecia areata. Some clones in this sample may be carry-over from other donors' samples. Both conserved end residues are part of each CDR3. D genes are given only for firm matches. Clone size is given for some rows only: seen once, a few or many times, or a class if the clone is expanded.

d_call: NA
j_call: TRBJ2-3
clone_size: many
cdr3_length: 13
v_call: TRBV6-4
cdr3_nt: TGTGCCAGCAGTGAGACTACGACTGATACGCAGTATTTT
cdr3_aa: CASSETTTDTQYF

d_call: NA
j_call: TRBJ1-4
clone_size: NA
cdr3_length: 15
v_call: TRBV28
cdr3_nt: TGTGCCAGCGGACGGTCCTCTGCAACTAATGAAAAACTGTTTTTT
cdr3_aa: CASGRSSATNEKLFF

d_call: NA
j_call: TRBJ1-4
clone_size: NA
cdr3_length: 15
v_call: TRBV19
cdr3_nt: TGTGCCAGTAGTACCGACGGGACTACTAATGAAAAACTGTTTTTT
cdr3_aa: CASSTDGTTNEKLFF

d_call: TRBD1
j_call: TRBJ1-1
clone_size: NA
cdr3_length: 18
v_call: TRBV7-2
cdr3_nt: TGTGCCAGCAGCACCGGGGACAGGGGCCCGGGATTGTTCACTGAAGCTTTCTTT
cdr3_aa: CASSTGDRGPGLFTEAFF

d_call: NA
j_call: TRBJ2-7
clone_size: NA
cdr3_length: 14
v_call: TRBV9
cdr3_nt: TGTGCCAGCAGCCTGGGGGGCGGGTCCTACGAGCAGTACTTC
cdr3_aa: CASSLGGGSYEQYF

d_call: TRBD1
j_call: TRBJ1-1
clone_size: NA
cdr3_length: 15
v_call: TRBV30
cdr3_nt: TGTGCCCGGAGTAGTACAACAGGGGCCAGGGGTGAAGCTTTCTTT
cdr3_aa: CARSSTTGARGEAFF

d_call: NA
j_call: TRBJ2-1
clone_size: NA
cdr3_length: 15
v_call: TRBV7-2
cdr3_nt: TGTGCCAGCAGCCCCCTACGGAGCTCCTACAATGAGCAGTTCTTC
cdr3_aa: CASSPLRSSYNEQFF

d_call: NA
j_call: TRBJ1-3
clone_size: NA
cdr3_length: 17
v_call: TRBV5-1
cdr3_nt: TGCGCCAGCAGCTTGGGACCGGGCCGGGGGTTTGGAAACACCATATATTTT
cdr3_aa: CASSLGPGRGFGNTIYF

d_call: NA
j_call: TRBJ1-1
clone_size: few
cdr3_length: 17
v_call: TRBV4-1
cdr3_nt: TGCGCCAGCAGCCAAGGCGGGACCGGTTGGGGGAACACTGAAGCTTTCTTT
cdr3_aa: CASSQGGTGWGNTEAFF

d_call: NA
j_call: TRBJ1-1
clone_size: NA
cdr3_length: 14
v_call: TRBV5-1
cdr3_nt: TGCGCCAGCAGCTTGGTCGGGTCGGGCACTGAAGCTTTCTTT
cdr3_aa: CASSLVGSGTEAFF

d_call: NA
j_call: TRBJ2-1
clone_size: NA
cdr3_length: 13
v_call: TRBV5-1
cdr3_nt: TGCGCCAGCAGCCCCCCCCAGGACAATGAGCAGTTCTTC
cdr3_aa: CASSPPQDNEQFF

d_call: NA
j_call: TRBJ1-2
clone_size: NA
cdr3_length: 16
v_call: TRBV30
cdr3_nt: TGTGCCTGGAGTGTAGGGATAGACGCTCCAAACTATGGCTACACCTTC
cdr3_aa: CAWSVGIDAPNYGYTF